The text below deals with one T cell receptor beta chain. Its antigen has not been determined. No quality values exist for individual bases; no much larger clone is one base distant. The method was the immunoSEQ multiplex PCR assay. The multiplex PCR relied on a mix of 60 forward primers for TCR Vbeta segments and 13 reverse primers for TCR Jbeta segments. The CDR3 region of rearranged TCR beta genes was amplified from genomic DNA by a multiplex PCR assay. The Illumina HiSeq System was used to sequence the amplified TCR beta libraries as 87-base-pair reads. The original pipeline was this. A later analysis tallied approximately 87 million unique TCR beta chains across the 700 or so repertoires, and about 10 million of those chains were shared by two or more donors. A nearest-neighbor algorithm error-corrected the raw reads and collapsed the reads into unique sequences, merging closely related sequences to remove PCR and sequencing errors. V, D and J gene segments were assigned by aligning CDR3 sequences to IMGT reference sequences. For a sequence to be retained, a match of at least six nucleotides to both a V gene segment and a J gene segment was required. Rearrangements were called productive when the CDR3 lacked stop codons and stayed in frame with V and J; all others were non-productive. CDR3 was defined according to IMGT convention as the region running from the second conserved V-encoded cysteine to the conserved J-encoded phenylalanine. Sequences without an unambiguous match to a single V gene segment were excluded from the earlier analysis of 500 to 700 of the donors. An earlier analysis of under 750 of the donors called V segments functional above 56.7% productive rearrangements and segregating when the between-donor standard deviation exceeded 5%. A statistical classification framework was built for diagnosing cytomegalovirus status from the catalog of TCR beta chain sequences. V and J gene assignment, in a later analysis, came from comparing TCR nucleotide sequences with IMGT/GENE-DB human TR gene sequences. A later analysis assigned CDR3 sequences and most-parsimonious VDJ recombination scenarios with the TCRdist pipeline. In a later analysis, every TCR beta chain was defined by the combination of its CDR3 amino acid sequence and its V-gene family, and reads without a unique V-gene family were dropped. A later analysis removed 592 highly shared, low-generation-probability nucleotide sequences to deal with suspected cross-contamination and a sequencing artifact. A later analysis calculated a clonal expansion index for each public chain from normalized within-repertoire ranks of inferred template counts. A later analysis computed generation probabilities with a VDJ recombination model fitted to out-of-frame rearrangements, and checked the results against IGoR. Hypergeometric tests were used in a later analysis to score TCR-TCR, TCR-HLA and TCR-CMV co-occurrence, with a repertoire-size bias correction applied to the TCR pairs. In a later analysis, false discovery rates were estimated by permuting HLA or CMV assignments 20 times. In a later analysis, co-occurring TCRs were grouped using DBSCAN, and TCRdist sequence similarity was added for clustering within HLA-allele-positive subsets. Co-occurrence clustering excluded repertoires with fewer than 30,000 or more than 120,000 public chains, plus five with anomalous nucleotide sharing. TCRdb holds this immuneACCESS table with in-frame rearrangements only. Some clones are missing; in checked studies, unresolved V genes explain under half, and the rest has no known cause. The V and J calls and clone size come from that table; D and trimming were worked out from the DNA. In all, the sample holds 95,000 to 150,000 clones, and about 80% of those were seen once. The ten largest clones take up about 11% of the sample.

Its CDR3 holds 14 amino acids, cysteine through phenylalanine. Left in the record is the CDR3 DNA by itself, 42 bases read in frame from the first base. V was cut back by 1 base and J by 7 bases, leaving a gap of 14 bases between them. Per the germline V gene, MDHEN is the CDR1 and SYDVKM is the CDR2. The cohort comprised around 700 healthy bone marrow donors. Cohort members were all nominally healthy when sampled, although unrecorded immune exposures were likely present. The donor was CMV seropositive and was included in the group of 250 to 350 seropositive cohort members. Every donor gave a peripheral blood sample, and the peripheral blood mononuclear cells from that sample were used for TCR beta sequencing. Genomic DNA was extracted from the blood cell samples with the Qiagen DNeasy Blood Extraction Kit. The data are from a study of cytomegalovirus exposure and HLA in healthy donors (dated by TCRdb to about 2017). About the investigation overall: An earlier analysis of several hundred of the donors reported 250 to 350 Gb of sequence data and about 120 million unique TCR beta sequences obtained from 150 million to 200 million T cells. Around 330 gigabases of sequencing data and 70 million to 100 million unique TCR sequences made up an early release that covered 500 to 650 HLA-typed donors. Among the roughly 400 genotyped donors, approximately 82% belonged to the genetic ancestry cluster associated with self-reported Caucasian donors. The study was designed to test whether signatures of past pathogen exposure could be identified by cataloging public T cell receptors. The study profiled the T cell repertoires of approximately 700 subjects by immunosequencing and related them to cytomegalovirus serostatus. In addition to the first cohort of 650 to 800 subjects, a separate validation cohort of about 120 different subjects was used. To predict cytomegalovirus infection status, the study brought together high-throughput TCR immunosequencing, statistical association of individual TCRs with disease status, and machine learning. A later analysis re-examined previously published TCR beta repertoires from just over 650 donors and added high-resolution HLA genotyping to investigate patterns of TCR occurrence. Rather than drawing on any new phenotypic data, the later analysis identified candidate immune exposures from TCR beta sequences and the way those sequences occurred across donors. An earlier analysis of roughly 580 of the donors used high-throughput TCR beta sequencing to judge whether each TCR beta V gene segment behaved as functional or pseudogenic. Donor age, sex, ethnicity and CMV serostatus were compiled together with the repertoire data. A later genetic analysis used genome-wide SNP genotypes for about 55% of the 666 donors, treating that subset as a discovery cohort. All discovery cohort repertoires had been generated using a single sequencing platform. HLA typing included class I and class II loci at four-digit resolution. Typing coverage varied by locus: roughly 629-640 donors for A, B, C, DRB1 and DQB1; roughly 560 for DQA1; more than 600 for DPA1; 450 to 480 for DPB1. Four to six DR-DQ haplotypes were handled as single units for association and clustering, since linkage in the cohort was strong. Among 350 to 400 genotyped donors of the cohort, an average of approximately 230,000 unique TCR beta nucleotide sequences were sequenced per donor, about a sixth of them non-productive.

Beyond this particular receptor, the publication reports: Some IMGT-functional V segments, including TRBV6-2 and TRBV6-3, could not be told apart with the 87-base-pair reads, so those segments were excluded. Linkage disequilibrium might explain the correlated functional status among segregating V segments, but an unknown experimental factor could not be ruled out. CMV serostatus was the only immune exposure information available for the cohort. This cohort had only TCR beta chains sequenced, and the lack of alpha or paired-chain data limited which features could be detected. In a later analysis, HLA-associated TCR beta chains were found to be more clonally expanded and to have lower generation probabilities than equally common non-associated chains. In the study, 150 to 200 TCR beta chains were listed as associated with cytomegalovirus. A further reported finding was that TCR beta sequences accurately predicted the HLA-A and HLA-B alleles for most subjects in the first cohort. A later analysis found that most CMV-associated TCR beta chains appeared HLA-restricted, with HLA associations seemingly driven largely by CMV exposure. Several of the top co-occurrence clusters appeared to be linked to parvovirus B19, influenza, CMV and Epstein-Barr virus, according to a later analysis. Specific HLA alleles were associated with over 15,000 TCR beta sequences at a false discovery rate of 0.05 in a later analysis. A cluster of highly shared sequence variants was judged likely to be a technical artifact of the sequencing pipeline. It was suggested by the authors that the approach could potentially be generalized to other disease states and immunological phenotypes. Approximately 18 rarely observed V segments, including chromosome 9 orphons, were excluded from the earlier analysis of approximately 600 of the donors because counts were too low. Cytomegalovirus status was reported to be diagnosed by the classifier with high specificity and sensitivity in both the original and validation cohorts. An association between a missense DCLRE1C variant and V-gene and J-gene trimming of TCR beta chains was found in a later genetic analysis and replicated in an independent cohort. In an earlier analysis of approximately 590 of the donors, most TCR beta V segments appeared in productive rearrangements about 90% or about 30% of the time, broadly matching IMGT annotations. In a later genetic analysis, fewer N-insertions in productive TCRs were reported among donors in an Asian-associated ancestry cluster than the 666-donor mean. When HLA alleles, especially DR and DQ, strongly co-occurred, TCR associations were difficult to assign to individual alleles. Because some donors lacked HLA typing at each locus, the association tests relied only on the typed subset. Presence/absence analyses assumed roughly uniform sequencing depth across donors, an assumption that may not hold. A later analysis found that TCR association rates varied across HLA loci, with DRB1 alleles showing the most associated TCRs and HLA-C alleles the fewest. Most TCR sequences were observed very rarely across donors, whereas some public TCRs were present in many individuals. In vitro tests confirmed that a few of the cytomegalovirus-associated TCR beta chains recognize cytomegalovirus antigens.

The chain employs TRBV28 and TRBJ2-7, and perhaps TRBD1 as D gene, on 5 matching bases. Sequencing was performed on PBMCs. This receptor was obtained from a man between 25 and 39 years old in good health and CMV-seropositive. The CDR3 in this case is CASSLLGASWEQYF. The DNA is as follows: TGTGCCAGCAGTTTATTAGGGGCCAGCTGGGAGCAGTACTTC.